This TCR beta chain was found in a study of tumor-infiltrating lymphocytes in primary liver carcinoma. Total RNA and DNA came together from around 20-30 mg of bulk tissue without cell sorting. None of the patients had received treatment, and all had chronic HBV infection. This clonotype was seen just once. One end of the junction fails to match germline, which may point to a read error. Reverse transcription of roughly 0.45 ug total RNA with a constant-region primer produced TCR beta cDNA. Amplification in three nested multiplex PCR rounds with slightly modified ARM-PCR gave rise to TCR beta libraries. The first two PCR rounds used TRBV1-TRBV30 primers with a Cbeta primer, roughly 10 cycles each. Using its own MiXCR run on the multiplex PCR reads, TCRdb lists one record per CDR3 protein. The sample records roughly 23,000 distinct CDR3 sequences, approximately 79% being singletons. CDR1 is SGHRS and CDR2 is YFSETQ in the germline V gene. CDR3 length: 15 amino acids.

The receptor was derived from a man aged 40-55 years with primary liver carcinoma and hepatitis B virus infection. This chain connects TRBV5-1 to TRBJ1-1; D is ambiguous. The sample taken for sequencing was liver tumor tissue from sampling region 1. As for subset: tumor region T1, superior pole. CDR3 bases: TGCGCCAGCAGCTCTTCCGGACGGTCGTTGACTGACGCTTTCTTT. Protein sequence: CASSSSGRSLTDAFF. Full variable domain (rest looked up from reference TRBV5-1 and TRBJ1-1): KAGVTQTPRYLIKTRGQQVTLSCSPISGHRSVSWYQQTPGQGLQFLFEYFSETQRNKGNFPGRFSGRQFSNSRSEMNVSTLELGDSALYLCASSSSGRSLTDAFFGQGTRLTVV.